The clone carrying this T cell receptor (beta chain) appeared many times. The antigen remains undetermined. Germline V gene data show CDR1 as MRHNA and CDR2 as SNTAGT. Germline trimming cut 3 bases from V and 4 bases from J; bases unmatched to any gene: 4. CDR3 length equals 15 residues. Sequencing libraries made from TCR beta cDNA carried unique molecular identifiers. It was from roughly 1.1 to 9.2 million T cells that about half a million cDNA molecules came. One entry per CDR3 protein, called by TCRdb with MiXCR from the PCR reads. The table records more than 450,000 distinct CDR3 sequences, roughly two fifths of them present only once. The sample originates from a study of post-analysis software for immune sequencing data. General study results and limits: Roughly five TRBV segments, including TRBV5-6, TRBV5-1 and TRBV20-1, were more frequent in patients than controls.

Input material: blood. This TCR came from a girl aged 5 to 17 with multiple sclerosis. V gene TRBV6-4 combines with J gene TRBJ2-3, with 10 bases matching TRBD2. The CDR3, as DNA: TGTGCCAGCAGTGAATCCAGCGGGGGGGCAGATACGCAGTATTTT. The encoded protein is CASSESSGGADTQYF.